What follows are 9 T cell receptor beta chains derived from one specimen sequenced in a study of CD8 T cells in Susac syndrome. The RNA input was about 0.5 to 1 ug, and it was reverse transcribed with random hexamers. TCRdb reanalysed the immunoSEQ multiplex PCR reads using MiXCR and keeps one entry per CDR3 protein. Here the sample spans approximately 300,000 distinct CDR3 sequences, 75% to 85% being singletons. The material sequenced was CD8+ T cells from PBMCs. The receptor set was obtained from a human donor with multiple sclerosis.

This clonotype was found a few times. CDR3 coding DNA: TGTGCCACCCTTGGAGGGCCCTACGAGCAGTACTTC. Translation: CATLGGPYEQYF. The chain has TRBV19 and TRBJ2-7; perhaps TRBD2 as D (6 bases). Germline V lookup: CDR1 LNHDA, CDR2 SQIVND (reference sequence). The CDR3 loop spans 12 amino acids. Trimming cost V 10 bases and J 2 bases, with 12 bases left between them.

The V gene is TRBV5-8, the J gene TRBJ2-3, with TRBD2 matching 8 bases. J lost 4 bases, V lost 0 bases, and 13 bases had no gene match. The CDR3 is 18 residues long. Germline CDR1 reads SGHTS; CDR2 reads YDEGEE. The chain's CDR3 is CASSLAELSSGISDTQYF. The DNA for the CDR3 is TGTGCCAGCAGCTTGGCAGAGTTGAGTAGCGGGATCTCAGATACGCAGTATTTT.

This clonotype occurred once. The V call is TRBV7-9, the J call TRBJ2-2, with TRBD2 matching 7 bases. Unmatched junction bases numbered 8, after V lost 3 bases and J lost 7 bases. Germline lookup yields CDR1 SEHNR and CDR2 FQNEAQ (reference sequence). This CDR3 has 15 amino acids. DNA for the CDR3: TGTGCCAGCAGCTTGGGAGGGCCTTCGGGCGGGGAGCTGTTTTTT. Amino acids: CASSLGGPSGGELFF.

In this sample, this clonotype turned up a few times. V is TRBV6-2 or TRBV6-3 and J is TRBJ2-1; no reliable D call. The V end was cut by 4 bases, the J end by 0 bases, with 10 bases between. This CDR3 spans 15 amino acids. The V gene's germline CDR1 is MNHEY and CDR2 SVGEGT. As DNA, the CDR3 is TGTGCCAGCAGTTTCAACATAGGCTCCTACAATGAGCAGTTCTTC. Translated, it gives CASSFNIGSYNEQFF.

This chain uses TRBV28 with TRBJ2-7; the match to TRBD1 covers 12 bases. CDR1 is MDHEN and CDR2 is SYDVKM in the germline V gene. The CDR3 contains 16 residues. V lost 6 bases to trimming and J lost 7 bases; unmatched junction nucleotides: 13. The CDR3 reads CASSRDRGPPLGEQYF. The CDR3 coding sequence is TGTGCCAGCAGCCGGGACAGGGGGCCCCCCTTGGGTGAGCAGTACTTC. The variable domain in full, with the rest retrieved from reference TRBV28 and TRBJ2-7, is DVKVTQSSRYLVKRTGEKVFLECVQDMDHENMFWYRQDPGLGLRLIYFSYDVKMKEKGDIPEGYSVSREKKERFSLILESASTNQTSMYLCASSRDRGPPLGEQYFGPGTRLTVT.

The V gene is TRBV7-6, the J gene TRBJ2-1; tentatively, D is TRBD2 (5 bases). Looked up from germline, CDR1 is SGHVS and CDR2 is FNYEAQ. Trimming removed 0 bases at V and 5 bases at J, with 14 bases between. The CDR3 loop spans 16 amino acids. The CDR3 is CASSLARASRDNEQFF. DNA for the CDR3: TGTGCCAGCAGCTTAGCGCGGGCTAGCAGAGACAATGAGCAGTTCTTC.

The gene calls are TRBV28 and TRBJ2-1; 14 positions agree with TRBD2. V was clipped by 1 base and J by 3 bases; unmatched bases: 2. The CDR3 contains 17 residues. CDR1 and CDR2 (germline): MDHEN, SYDVKM. CDR3 region: CASSLYGTSGSYNEQFF. DNA for the CDR3: TGTGCCAGCAGTTTATACGGGACTAGCGGGAGCTACAATGAGCAGTTCTTC.

The V gene is TRBV7-6, the J gene TRBJ2-7; D gene ambiguous. The V and J ends lost 4 bases and 4 bases respectively, with 8 bases between them. This CDR3 is built from 12 residues. Germline V CDR1 and CDR2: SGHVS, FNYEAQ. CDR3 amino acids: CASSSGFYEQYF. In nucleotides, the CDR3 is TGTGCCAGCAGCTCGGGTTTTTACGAGCAGTACTTC.

This clonotype was observed a few times. The V call is TRBV2, the J call TRBJ2-3; D gene ambiguous. CDR1 and CDR2 (germline): SNHLY, FYNNEI. CDR3 size: 13 residues. The ends were cut back, 4 bases at V and 2 bases at J, with 7 bases in the middle. The CDR3 DNA sequence: TGTGCCAGCAGTGCTGACGCCACAGATACGCAGTATTTT. Translating gives CASSADATDTQYF.